This TCR beta chain was recorded in a study of identical twins. Template switching added a universal primer site, and cDNA bore unique molecular identifiers. TCRdb itself ran the 5' RACE reads through MiXCR, one entry per CDR3 protein. The table records around 1.7 million distinct CDR3 sequences, about 32% of them present only once. The specimen was cord blood. The origin of this receptor is a newborn girl in good health.

In DNA form, the CDR3 reads TGTGCCAGCAGCGGCTGGGGAGGCAATCAGCCCCAGCATTTT. Translating it yields CASSGWGGNQPQHF. The rearrangement links TRBV4-2 to TRBJ1-5; D gene ambiguous. The CDR3 is 14 amino acids. Looked up from germline, CDR1 is LGHNA and CDR2 is YNFKEQ. Trimming removed 5 bases from V and 2 bases from J, with 10 bases in between.